The T cell receptor (beta chain) described here comes from a study of T cells in Graves' hyperthyroidism and ophthalmopathy. Study information: Sampling of peripheral blood happened at initial diagnosis, prior to any treatment. Findings and caveats of the study: Model output signaled ophthalmopathy a median 6.5 months ahead of onset. Blood also contained most expanded thyroid clonotypes above 0.001.

Authors of the study amplified TCR beta CDR3 regions from RNA transcripts. Using the HTBI primer set, a first-round RT-PCR was run on the TCR CDR3. TCRdb fed the multiplex PCR reads into MiXCR, producing one record per CDR3 protein. The table includes some 600,000 distinct CDR3 sequences, 14% detected once. The PBMCs had their origin in around 10 ml of fresh peripheral blood. Note on this clonotype: The antigen remains undetermined.

The CDR3 totals 15 residues. Germline loops: CDR1 ENHRY, CDR2 SYGVKD. Trimming stripped 4 bases from V and 3 bases from J, with 15 bases between. The material sequenced was blood. The V gene is TRBV10-3, the J gene TRBJ1-1; possible D gene TRBD1, 6 bases. The clonotype originates from a woman aged 25 to 39 with Graves' hyperthyroidism that later progressed to Graves' ophthalmopathy. The CDR3 protein is CAISGAGAMDTEAFF. DNA for the CDR3: TGTGCCATCAGTGGGGCGGGGGCTATGGACACTGAAGCTTTCTTT.